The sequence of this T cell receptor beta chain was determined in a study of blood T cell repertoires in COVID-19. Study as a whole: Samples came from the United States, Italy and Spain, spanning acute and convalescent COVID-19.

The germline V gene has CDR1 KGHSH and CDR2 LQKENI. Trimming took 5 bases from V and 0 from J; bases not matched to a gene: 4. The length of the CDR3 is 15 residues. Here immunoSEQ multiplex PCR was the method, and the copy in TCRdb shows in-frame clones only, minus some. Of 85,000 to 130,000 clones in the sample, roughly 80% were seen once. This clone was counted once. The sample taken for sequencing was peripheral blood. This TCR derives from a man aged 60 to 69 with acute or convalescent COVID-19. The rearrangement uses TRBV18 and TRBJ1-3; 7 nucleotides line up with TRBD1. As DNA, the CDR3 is TGTGCCAGCTCAATGCAGGGGGTCTCTGGAAACACCATATATTTT. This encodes CASSMQGVSGNTIYF.